This entry lists 29 T cell receptor beta chains sequenced from one sample in a study of blood T cells in healthy people across ages. A second roughly 6 to 12 cycle PCR used barcoded and J-beta primers. Each CDR3 protein is one row after TCRdb ran MiXCR on the 5' RACE reads. Of some 750,000 distinct CDR3 sequences listed, approximately 21% are singletons. Sequenced sample: blood. These receptors originate from a man aged 65-85 years in good health.

This clonotype came up a few times. V is TRBV6-5 and J is TRBJ2-5, with D perhaps matching TRBD2 (6 bases). The ends were cut back, 5 bases at V and 2 bases at J, with 12 bases in the middle. The CDR3 is 14 amino acids. The V gene's germline CDR1 is MNHEY and CDR2 SVGAGI. The CDR3 coding sequence is TGTGCCAGCAGTCCGGCGGGAACACAAGAGACCCAGTACTTC. Its protein is CASSPAGTQETQYF.

This clonotype was seen only a few times. The J gene is TRBJ2-1, the V gene TRBV11-3; TRBD2 matches at 9 bases. The germline gives CDR1 SGHNT, CDR2 YENEEA. This CDR3 is built from 15 residues. J gave up 3 bases and V 4 bases, and 4 bases lay outside the gene matches. The CDR3 DNA reads as TGTGCCAGCAGCTCCGGACTAGCGCGCTACAATGAGCAGTTCTTC. This sequence encodes CASSSGLARYNEQFF.

In this sample, this clonotype turned up a few times. The chain is built from TRBV13 and TRBJ2-1, with D uncertain. The CDR3 spans 17 residues. Germline V gives CDR1 PRHDT, CDR2 FYEKMQ (reference sequence). Trimming removed 0 bases at V and 0 bases at J, with 12 bases between. The CDR3 is CASSLGHWVGSYNEQFF. The CDR3 nucleotides read TGTGCCAGCAGCTTAGGCCACTGGGTCGGCTCCTACAATGAGCAGTTCTTC.

This clonotype was observed a handful of times. The gene calls are TRBV29-1 and TRBJ2-3, with D tentatively TRBD1 (6 bases). CDR3 length: 13 residues. V lost 7 bases and J lost 2, with 13 bases in between. From germline, CDR1 is SQVTM and CDR2 ANQGSEA. The CDR3 here is CSGWTDPTDTQYF. In DNA form, the CDR3 reads TGCAGCGGGTGGACAGATCCCACAGATACGCAGTATTTT.

This clonotype was picked up a small number of times. The chain carries TRBV19 and TRBJ2-5; tentatively, D is TRBD1 (6 bases). The V gene's germline CDR1 is LNHDA and CDR2 SQIVND (reference sequence). The V and J ends lost 2 bases and 5 bases respectively, with 21 bases between them. There are 17 residues in the CDR3. CDR3 protein: CASSILSGAPAGETQYF. CDR3 coding DNA: TGTGCCAGTAGTATATTATCAGGGGCTCCGGCCGGTGAGACCCAGTACTTC. Full variable domain (missing parts from reference TRBV19 and TRBJ2-5): DGGITQSPKYLFRKEGQNVTLSCEQNLNHDAMYWYRQDPGQGLRLIYYSQIVNDFQKGDIAEGYSVSREKKESFPLTVTSAQKNPTAFYLCASSILSGAPAGETQYFGPGTRLLVL.

The chain is built from TRBV28 and TRBJ2-5, with D perhaps TRBD1 (5 bases). V lost 5 bases and J lost 3, with 16 bases in between. The CDR3 sequence is 15 residues long. Germline V gene sequence: CDR1 MDHEN, CDR2 SYDVKM. CDR3 coding DNA: TGTGCCAGCAGTCCGCTGTGGGCAGGGAAAGAGACCCAGTACTTC. This sequence encodes CASSPLWAGKETQYF. The full variable domain, with the rest looked up from reference TRBV28 and TRBJ2-5, is DVKVTQSSRYLVKRTGEKVFLECVQDMDHENMFWYRQDPGLGLRLIYFSYDVKMKEKGDIPEGYSVSREKKERFSLILESASTNQTSMYLCASSPLWAGKETQYFGPGTRLLVL.

J is TRBJ2-3 and V is TRBV11-2; D perhaps matches TRBD1 (6 bases). The CDR3 loop spans 15 amino acids. Per the germline V gene, CDR1 is SGHAT and CDR2 is FQNNGV. V was clipped by 2 bases and J by 5 bases, with 14 bases between them. For the CDR3, the DNA is TGTGCCAGCAGCTTACAGGGGATGGTAGGAGATACGCAGTATTTT. This gives the protein CASSLQGMVGDTQYF.

J is TRBJ2-3 and V is TRBV7-7; 9 nucleotides line up with TRBD2. Germline V CDR1 and CDR2: SSHAT, FNYEAQ (reference sequence). The CDR3 extends over 15 amino acids. V trimming: 5 bases; J trimming: 3 bases; junction bases outside the gene matches: 6. The CDR3: CASSPASGATDTQYF. CDR3 DNA: TGTGCCAGCAGCCCGGCTAGCGGGGCGACAGATACGCAGTATTTT. The full variable domain, rest sourced from reference TRBV7-7 and TRBJ2-3, is GAGVSQSPRYKVTKRGQDVTLRCDPISSHATLYWYQQALGQGPEFLTYFNYEAQPDKSGLPSDRFSAERPEGSISTLTIQRTEQRDSAMYRCASSPASGATDTQYFGPGTRLTVL.

This chain joins TRBV12-3 or TRBV12-4 and TRBJ2-1; 10 bases match TRBD1. The CDR3 totals 17 residues. J gave up 4 bases and V 5 bases, and 11 bases lay outside the gene matches. The CDR3 DNA is TGTGCCAGCAGTCAAACACCCGGGACAGGGGCTTACAATGAGCAGTTCTTC. Residues: CASSQTPGTGAYNEQFF.

This clonotype was counted at least ten times. This chain connects TRBV24-1 to TRBJ2-5; D not resolved. The J call could be wrong; TRBJ2-7 is a better fit for the DNA end. The CDR3 runs to 14 residues. Germline CDR1 is KGHDR and CDR2 is SFDVKD. DNA for the CDR3: TGTGCCACCAGTGATTCCCGGACCTTATACGAGCAGTACTTC. Translating it yields CATSDSRTLYEQYF.

The genes are TRBV12-3 or TRBV12-4 and TRBJ2-1; the D gene is possibly TRBD2 (5 bases). CDR3 length: 13 amino acids. Trimming pared 6 bases from V and 9 bases from J, leaving 15 bases between. The CDR3 is CASSPGERGEQFF. The CDR3 region has the DNA TGTGCCAGCAGCCCTGGGGAGCGTGGTGAGCAGTTCTTC.

The genes are TRBV4-1 and TRBJ2-7; D possibly matches TRBD1 or TRBD2 (5 bases each). This CDR3 region has 15 residues. Germline CDR1 and CDR2: MGHRA and YSYEKL. V was pared by 3 bases and J by 2 bases, with 14 bases between. The DNA of the CDR3 is TGCGCCAGCAGCCATATGAGGGACGGAACCTACGAGCAGTACTTC. This encodes CASSHMRDGTYEQYF.

The V gene is TRBV20-1, the J gene TRBJ2-3, with 10 bases lining up with TRBD2. V was pared by 5 bases and J by 0 bases, with 11 bases of the junction left unmatched. Germline V gene lookup returns CDR1 DFQATT and CDR2 SNEGSKA (reference sequence). The CDR3 loop spans 17 amino acids. The CDR3 coding sequence is TGCAGTGCTCAACTAGCGGGGCTATTACCTAGCACAGATACGCAGTATTTT. Its translation is CSAQLAGLLPSTDTQYF.

Only a few counts were recorded for this clonotype. The chain joins TRBV7-2 to TRBJ1-2; unclear D gene. The ends were cut back, 4 bases at V and 3 bases at J, with 15 bases in the middle. The CDR3 has 15 amino acids. Per the germline V gene, CDR1 is SGHTA and CDR2 is FQGNSA. The CDR3 region has the DNA TGTGCCAGCAGCTCAGTCGCGCGATTCGACTATGGCTACACCTTC. Its translation is CASSSVARFDYGYTF.

In the case of this clonotype: One end of the junction fails to match germline, which may point to a read error. J is TRBJ1-2 and V is TRBV5-6; maybe TRBD1 (6 bases). In germline, CDR1 is SGHDT, CDR2 YYEEEE. This CDR3 is built from 19 residues. The CDR3 nucleotides are TGTGCCGGCAGCTGGGACACCTTAGTGCGTCTCGAAACTAACTATGGCTACACCTTC. This encodes CAGSWDTLVRLETNYGYTF.

V gene TRBV5-5 combines with J gene TRBJ2-6, with no clear D. Germline lookup yields CDR1 SGHKS and CDR2 YYEKEE (reference sequence). V was cut by 6 bases and J by 6 bases, with 16 bases left in between. The CDR3 length is 15 residues. The CDR3 reads CASIPFGSMANVLTF. CDR3 coding DNA: TGTGCCAGCATCCCGTTCGGGTCGATGGCCAACGTCCTGACTTTC.

This sequence joins TRBV29-1 and TRBJ1-1; D may be TRBD1 (6 bases). V was clipped by 7 bases and J by 5 bases, with 14 bases between them. The CDR3 runs 12 residues. Germline CDR1 and CDR2: SQVTM and ANQGSEA. The CDR3 spells CSAPPQGTEAFF. The CDR3 DNA reads TGCAGCGCTCCCCCGCAGGGGACTGAAGCTTTCTTT.

This clonotype was seen only a few times. The chain has TRBV13 and TRBJ2-3, with D maybe TRBD2 (6 bases). CDR3 length: 12 amino acids. Deletions cut 5 bases from V and 6 bases from J, with 9 bases between. CDR1 and CDR2 from the germline V gene are PRHDT and FYEKMQ (reference sequence). CDR3 nucleotides: TGTGCCAGCAGCATCCTAGCGGATACGCAGTATTTT. This translates into CASSILADTQYF.

The chain combines TRBV20-1 with TRBJ2-5; 11 bases are a match to TRBD2. CDR1 is DFQATT, CDR2 SNEGSKA, per germline (reference sequence). V was clipped by 5 bases and J by 4 bases; unmatched bases: 6. The CDR3 runs 14 residues. CDR3 protein: CSALLAGEGETQYF. In nucleotides, the CDR3 is TGCAGTGCTTTACTAGCGGGGGAGGGAGAGACCCAGTACTTC.

This clonotype turned up a few times. The chain links TRBV7-2 to TRBJ1-2; 8 nucleotides match TRBD1. Germline CDR1 reads SGHTA; CDR2 reads FQGNSA. The V gene end was trimmed by 0 bases and the J gene end by 4 bases; junction bases not matched to a gene: 4. This CDR3 contains 15 residues. The CDR3 DNA follows: TGTGCCAGCAGCTTAGCGGTGACAGGGGCCTATGGCTACACCTTC. Translating gives CASSLAVTGAYGYTF.

This chain joins TRBV12-3 or TRBV12-4 and TRBJ2-7; TRBD1 might be the D (5 bases). Trimming took 8 bases from V and 3 from J, leaving 11 bases between them. CDR3 length equals 12 residues. The DNA for the CDR3 is TGTGCCAGCGGAACAGGTATCTACGAGCAGTACTTC. It specifies CASGTGIYEQYF.

This clonotype was seen only a few times. The V and J genes are TRBV6-1 and TRBJ1-1; 9 nucleotides agree with TRBD1. The J segment lost 3 bases and the V segment lost 2 bases, leaving 13 bases of the junction unmatched. Germline V CDR1 and CDR2: MNHNS, SASEGT. The CDR3 is 18 residues long. The CDR3 region has the DNA TGTGCCAGCAGTGAAAAGACAGGGGGATTTTTGATAGACACTGAAGCTTTCTTT. Its translation: CASSEKTGGFLIDTEAFF.

Only a few counts were recorded for this clonotype. The chain recombines TRBV5-1 with TRBJ2-1; 14 bases are a match to TRBD2. Per germline, CDR1 SGHRS and CDR2 YFSETQ. Unmatched junction bases numbered 5, after V lost 3 bases and J lost 6 bases. The CDR3 is 16 amino acids. The CDR3 region is CASSWPGLAGANEQFF. In DNA form, the CDR3 reads TGCGCCAGCAGCTGGCCGGGACTAGCGGGAGCCAATGAGCAGTTCTTC.

This chain joins TRBV5-1 and TRBJ2-1, with 11 bases aligning to TRBD2. V lost 3 bases to trimming and J lost 10 bases; unmatched junction nucleotides: 9. The CDR3 loop spans 15 amino acids. In germline, CDR1 is SGHRS, CDR2 YFSETQ. CDR3 nucleotides: TGCGCCAGCAGCTATACCGGGACTAGCGGAGACGAGCAGTTCTTC. It yields the protein CASSYTGTSGDEQFF.

The rearrangement joins TRBV29-1 to TRBJ1-1; no firm D call. Deletions cut 4 bases from V and 0 bases from J, with 9 bases between. This CDR3 has 13 amino acids. Germline loops: CDR1 SQVTM, CDR2 ANQGSEA. CDR3 nucleotides: TGCAGCGTTGGCCAGGAGATGAACACTGAAGCTTTCTTT. The encoded protein is CSVGQEMNTEAFF.

A few counts support this clonotype. This rearrangement joins TRBV6-1 to TRBJ1-2; a weak D match, TRBD1 (6 bases). The CDR3 loop spans 12 amino acids. Germline CDR1 reads MNHNS; CDR2 reads SASEGT. Trimming took 6 bases from V and 11 from J, leaving 16 bases between them. The CDR3 reads CASSQGHSGYTF. DNA of the CDR3: TGTGCCAGCAGCCAGGGACACTCCGGTTACACCTTC.

The rearrangement uses TRBV3-1 and TRBJ2-5, with 12 bases matching TRBD2. Germline CDR1 LGHDT, CDR2 YNNKEL (reference sequence). V gave up 4 bases and J gave up 4 bases; unmatched junction bases: 10. This CDR3 comprises 17 residues. In DNA, the CDR3 is TGTGCCAGCAGCCCAACAAGGACTAGCGGGGCAAGAGAGACCCAGTACTTC. Translating it yields CASSPTRTSGARETQYF.

This clonotype was observed at least ten times. The V call is TRBV14, the J call TRBJ2-1, with 7 bases lining up with TRBD2. V lost 7 bases and J lost 10; bases outside the gene matches: 10. Germline V CDR1 and CDR2: SGHDN, FVKESK. This CDR3 is built from 13 residues. The CDR3 region is CASTRRLADEQFF. The CDR3 DNA reads TGTGCCAGCACCCGAAGGCTAGCGGACGAGCAGTTCTTC. The variable domain in full, completed from reference TRBV14 and TRBJ2-1, reads EAGVTQFPSHSVIEKGQTVTLRCDPISGHDNLYWYRRVMGKEIKFLLHFVKESKQDESGMPNNRFLAERTGGTYSTLKVQPAELEDSGVYFCASTRRLADEQFFGPGTRLTVL.

This clonotype was seen a few times. The chain combines TRBV24-1 with TRBJ2-3; 10 bases map to TRBD2. Germline V gene sequence: CDR1 KGHDR, CDR2 SFDVKD. V was pared by 7 bases and J by 5 bases, with 14 bases of the junction left unmatched. The CDR3 length is 17 residues. In DNA, the CDR3 is TGTGCCACCAGCGGACTGCCGCTAGCGGGAGTGGGAGATACGCAGTATTTT. It translates to CATSGLPLAGVGDTQYF.